Described below is a single T cell receptor beta chain sequence and its context. Method: immunoSEQ multiplex PCR; TCRdb's copy keeps in-frame clones and lacks some. Here the sample spans nearly 300,000 clones, approximately 79% being singletons. The sample belongs to a study of cytotoxic CD8 clonotypes in ibrutinib-treated CLL. The TCR beta libraries used approximately 2 micrograms of genomic DNA that came from cryopreserved PBMCs. The ends were cut back, 0 bases at V and 1 base at J, with 6 bases in the middle. CDR1 is MNHEY and CDR2 is SMNVEV in the germline V gene (reference sequence). CDR3 length: 14 residues.

The material was PBMCs, obtained at disease progression, from a patient treated with ibrutinib. The chain uses TRBV27 and TRBJ2-5; D gene uncertain. The TCR was taken from a human donor with chronic lymphocytic leukemia. CDR3 nucleotide sequence: TGTGCCAGCAGTTTATCCAACAGCCAAGAGACCCAGTACTTC. Translated, it gives CASSLSNSQETQYF.